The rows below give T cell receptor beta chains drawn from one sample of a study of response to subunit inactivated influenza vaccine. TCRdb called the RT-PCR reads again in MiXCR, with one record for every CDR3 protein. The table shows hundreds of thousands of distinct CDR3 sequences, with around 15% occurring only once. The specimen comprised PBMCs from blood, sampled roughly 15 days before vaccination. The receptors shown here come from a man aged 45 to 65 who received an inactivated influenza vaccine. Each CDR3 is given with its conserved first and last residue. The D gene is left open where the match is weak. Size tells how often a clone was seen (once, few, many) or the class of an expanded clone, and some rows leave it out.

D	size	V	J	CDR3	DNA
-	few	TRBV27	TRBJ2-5	CASAHQAQETQYF	TGTGCCAGCGCTCACCAAGCACAAGAGACCCAGTACTTC
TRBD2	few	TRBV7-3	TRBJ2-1	CASSLKFQAGVHNEQFF	TGTGCCAGCAGCTTAAAGTTTCAAGCGGGAGTCCACAATGAGCAGTTCTTC
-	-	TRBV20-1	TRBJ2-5	CSAGRISGGGVETKYF	TGCAGTGCTGGAAGGATTAGTGGGGGGGGCGTAGAGACCAAGTACTTC
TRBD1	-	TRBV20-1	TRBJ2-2	CSARDSLGTGLTGELFF	TGCAGTGCTAGAGATTCGTTGGGGACAGGACTCACCGGGGAGCTGTTTTTT
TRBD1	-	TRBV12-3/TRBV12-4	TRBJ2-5	CASSPTGTGLRETQYF	TGTGCCAGCAGTCCAACTGGGACAGGGCTGAGGGAGACCCAGTACTTC
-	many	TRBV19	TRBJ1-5	CASSSARYDSNQPQHF	TGTGCCAGTAGTTCCGCCAGGTATGATAGCAATCAGCCCCAGCATTTT
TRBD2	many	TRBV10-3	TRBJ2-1	CAISEDGLGNEQFF	TGTGCCATCAGTGAAGATGGACTAGGCAATGAGCAGTTCTTC
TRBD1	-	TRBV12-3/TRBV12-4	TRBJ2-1	CASSLGTGGDNEQFF	TGTGCCAGCAGTTTGGGGACAGGGGGGGACAATGAGCAGTTCTTC
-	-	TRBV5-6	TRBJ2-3	CASSLIPSSDTQYF	TGTGCCAGCAGCTTGATCCCTAGCTCGGATACGCAGTATTTT
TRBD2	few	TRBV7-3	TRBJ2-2	CASSSVSLVGGTGELFF	TGTGCCAGCAGCTCGGTCTCACTAGTCGGGGGGACCGGGGAGCTGTTTTTT
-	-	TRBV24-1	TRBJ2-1	CATSDVSTYNEQFF	TGTGCCACCAGTGACGTAAGTACCTACAATGAGCAGTTCTTC
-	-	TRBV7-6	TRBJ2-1	CASSFTTSKLNEQFF	TGTGCCAGCAGCTTTACTACTAGCAAGTTGAATGAGCAGTTCTTC
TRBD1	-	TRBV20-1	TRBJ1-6	CSARLTGNYSPLHF	TGCAGTGCTAGACTGACAGGGAATTATTCACCCCTCCACTTT
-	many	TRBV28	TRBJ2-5	CASSSTPRRRTETQYF	TGTGCCAGCAGTTCAACCCCGCGGCGCCGGACCGAGACCCAGTACTTC
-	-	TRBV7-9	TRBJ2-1	CASSPQTGRAYNEQFF	TGTGCCAGCAGCCCTCAGACAGGGAGGGCCTACAATGAGCAGTTCTTC
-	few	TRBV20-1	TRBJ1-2	CSAREDWTRYTF	TGCAGTGCTAGAGAGGATTGGACGAGGTACACCTTC
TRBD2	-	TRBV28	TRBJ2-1	CASSPRGSGNDEQFF	TGTGCCAGCAGTCCCCGGGGTAGCGGGAACGATGAGCAGTTCTTC
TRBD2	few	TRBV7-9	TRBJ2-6	CASSRGIAGAGANVLTF	TGTGCCAGCAGCCGTGGTATAGCGGGAGCCGGGGCCAACGTCCTGACTTTC
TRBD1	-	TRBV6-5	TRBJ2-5	CASSYSGTGSQETQYF	TGTGCCAGCAGTTACTCTGGGACAGGGTCCCAAGAGACCCAGTACTTC
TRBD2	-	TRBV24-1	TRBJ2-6	CATREIAGGNSGANVLTF	TGTGCCACCAGGGAGATAGCGGGGGGCAACTCTGGGGCCAACGTCCTGACTTTC
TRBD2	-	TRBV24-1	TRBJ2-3	CATSDTGLAGSDTQYF	TGTGCCACCAGTGACACGGGACTAGCGGGGTCAGATACGCAGTATTTT
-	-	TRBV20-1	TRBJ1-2	CSARDLRGTGYGYTF	TGCAGTGCTAGAGATTTGAGGGGGACGGGTTATGGCTACACCTTC
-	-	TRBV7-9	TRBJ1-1	CASSLSEAFF	TGTGCCAGCAGCTTATCTGAAGCTTTCTTT
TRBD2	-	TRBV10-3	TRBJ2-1	CAIKASGSASYNEQFF	TGTGCCATCAAAGCTAGCGGGAGTGCGTCCTACAATGAGCAGTTCTTC
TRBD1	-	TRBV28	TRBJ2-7	CASRSPTGTSGEQYF	TGTGCCAGCAGGAGCCCGACAGGGACATCGGGAGAGCAGTACTTC
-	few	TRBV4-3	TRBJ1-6	CASSQDRRGIGDNSPLHF	TGCGCCAGCAGCCAAGATAGGAGGGGGATCGGTGATAATTCACCCCTCCACTTT
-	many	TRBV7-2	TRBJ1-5	CASSLYPGSNQPQHF	TGTGCCAGCAGCTTATATCCGGGAAGCAATCAGCCCCAGCATTTT
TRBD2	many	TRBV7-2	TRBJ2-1	CASSQTSGVVSYNEQFF	TGTGCCAGCAGCCAGACTAGCGGGGTTGTCTCCTACAATGAGCAGTTCTTC
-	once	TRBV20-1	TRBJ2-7	CSASSSAGPYEQYF	TGCAGTGCTAGTTCTAGCGCGGGCCCCTACGAGCAGTACTTC
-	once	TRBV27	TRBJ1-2	CASILRAGAVNYGYTF	TGTGCCAGCATTCTAAGAGCAGGGGCTGTTAACTATGGCTACACCTTC
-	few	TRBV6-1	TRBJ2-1	CAGGARGAGEQFF	TGTGCCGGGGGAGCTCGAGGGGCGGGGGAGCAGTTCTTC
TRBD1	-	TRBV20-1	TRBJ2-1	CSASSDRGYNEQFF	TGCAGTGCTAGCAGTGACAGGGGCTACAATGAGCAGTTCTTC
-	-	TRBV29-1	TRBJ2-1	CSVDPGSSEQFF	TGCAGCGTTGACCCAGGATCGAGTGAGCAGTTCTTC
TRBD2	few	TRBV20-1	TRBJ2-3	CSASSRGGPGTDTQYF	TGCAGTGCTAGTAGTCGGGGGGGCCCTGGCACAGATACGCAGTATTTT
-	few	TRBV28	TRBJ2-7	CASSPTRGDRRPDEQYF	TGTGCCAGCAGCCCGACACGAGGGGACCGTCGCCCTGACGAGCAGTACTTC
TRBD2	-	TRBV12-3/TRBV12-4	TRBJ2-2	CASSLGPRTSGGADTGELFF	TGTGCCAGCAGTTTAGGTCCCAGGACTAGCGGGGGGGCCGACACCGGGGAGCTGTTTTTT
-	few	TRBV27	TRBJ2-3	CASSLFGVGTTDTQYF	TGTGCCAGCAGTTTATTTGGTGTGGGGACCACAGATACGCAGTATTTT
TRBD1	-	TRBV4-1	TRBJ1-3	CASSQDPTGAGNTIYF	TGCGCCAGCAGCCAAGATCCAACAGGGGCTGGAAACACCATATATTTT
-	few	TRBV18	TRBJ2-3	CASSPQRLTDTQYF	TGTGCCAGCTCACCACAGAGACTCACAGATACGCAGTATTTT
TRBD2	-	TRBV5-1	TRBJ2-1	CASSLGGGGAGNEQFF	TGCGCCAGCAGCTTGGGTGGCGGGGGGGCCGGTAATGAGCAGTTCTTC